This entry describes one TCR beta chain. Its target is unknown. The data stem from a study of T cell responses to AZD1222 COVID-19 vaccine. Study as a whole: Analyses pooled second doses at about 4 or about 12 weeks. Study-wide results and caveats: It was only 6 or 7 AZD1222 recipients who were seropositive at baseline. Donors, mostly white British, included more females; clonal diversity was possibly underestimated. Among vaccine-associated CD4 TCRs, coverage spanned spike, with dominance at 160-218 and 743-854.

Germline V CDR1 and CDR2: SEHNR, FQNEAQ (reference sequence). The CDR3 contains 14 residues. Deletions cut 4 bases from V and 7 bases from J, with 17 bases between. Generated by immunoSEQ multiplex PCR, the TCRdb table keeps only in-frame clones and is missing some. The repertoire includes around 140,000 clones, around nine tenths of them detected once, and about 5% sits in the top ten. This rearrangement joins TRBV7-9 to TRBJ2-7, with D perhaps being TRBD1 or TRBD2 (6 bases each). The sequences come from peripheral blood, collected on day 0 of AZD1222 vaccination. The TCR sequence derives from an adult in good health. In DNA, the CDR3 is TGTGCCAGCAGCTCATCCAGGGGAGCGGGTGAGCAGTACTTC. This sequence encodes CASSSSRGAGEQYF.